This T cell receptor (beta chain) was observed in a study of blood T cell repertoires in COVID-19. Across the study: Spain, Italy and the United States supplied samples that represented acute and convalescent COVID-19. PBMCs, B-cell-depleted T cells, or T cells provided the cDNA or gDNA that made up the material.

Profiled with immunoSEQ multiplex PCR; TCRdb holds only in-frame clones, not every one. Counted here are approximately 170,000 clones, under 80% occurring once; the ten biggest clones make up less than 3%. The CDR3 is 15 residues long. Germline V gene sequence: CDR1 KGHDR, CDR2 SFDVKD. V was trimmed by 6 bases and J by 2 bases, leaving 13 bases between them. The gene calls are TRBV24-1 and TRBJ1-5; perhaps TRBD1 as D (6 bases). Sequences were obtained from peripheral blood. The clonotype was recovered from a woman of 80 years or more with acute or convalescent COVID-19. The CDR3 DNA is TGTGCCACCAGTCTGGGGGGGGGCGGCAATCAGCCCCAGCATTTT. This codes for CATSLGGGGNQPQHF.